Each of the 17 T cell receptor beta chains below was sequenced from the same sample in a study of T cells in Graves' hyperthyroidism and ophthalmopathy (dated by TCRdb to about 2019). The receptor library was made with multiplex PCR. The sequencing machine was an Illumina HiSeq 2000. TCR beta CDR3 regions were amplified from RNA transcripts. The first round of RT-PCR for the TCR CDR3 was performed with the HTBI primer set and the Qiagen OneStep RT-PCR kit. The raw public data were reprocessed by TCRdb itself: fastp quality trimming at Q25, MiXCR clonotype calling, in-frame beta chains only. Every CDR3 protein is listed once, alongside the most common genes and DNA of its rows. Counted in this sample were 340,000 or so distinct CDR3 sequences; around a fifth of them appeared once. The top ten constitute 50% of the sample. Material: blood. The receptors here all came from a woman aged 45-65 years with Graves' hyperthyroidism.

The chain couples TRBV20-1 to TRBJ2-5, with TRBD2 as a possible D gene (6 bases). This CDR3 contains 13 residues. The germline gives CDR1 DFQATT, CDR2 SNEGSKA (reference sequence). V was shortened by 4 bases and J by 9 bases, with 18 bases between the two germline ends. CDR3 coding DNA: TGCAGTGCTATACCCGGGACTCCCTCAGCCCAGTACTTC. Translating it yields CSAIPGTPSAQYF.

This chain uses TRBV7-9 with TRBJ1-4; D is unresolved. CDR1 and CDR2 from the germline V gene are SEHNR and FQNEAQ (reference sequence). V was clipped by 2 bases and J by 4 bases, with 8 bases between them. The CDR3 runs 14 residues. The CDR3 is CASSLTDLNEKLFF. The CDR3 DNA follows: TGTGCCAGCAGCTTAACGGACCTTAATGAAAAACTGTTTTTT.

The chain joins TRBV2 to TRBJ2-2; 10 bases match TRBD1. The CDR3 runs to 17 residues. Germline CDR1 reads SNHLY; CDR2 reads FYNNEI. J gave up 2 bases and V 5 bases, and 8 bases lay outside the gene matches. CDR3 sequence: CASSTTGTGENTGELFF. Here the CDR3 DNA reads TGTGCCAGCAGTACCACCGGGACAGGGGAAAACACCGGGGAGCTGTTTTTT.

This clonotype has ten or more counts. The rearrangement uses TRBV6-1 and TRBJ2-2; weak D call: TRBD2 (5 bases). V lost 7 bases to trimming and J lost 0 bases, with 12 bases between them. The CDR3 loop spans 15 amino acids. The V gene's germline CDR1 is MNHNS and CDR2 SASEGT. DNA for the CDR3: TGTGCCAGCAATATAGGGAGTTCGAACACCGGGGAGCTGTTTTTT. Translating gives CASNIGSSNTGELFF.

The sample holds one count of this clonotype. The DNA of the CDR3 is TGTGCCAGCAGTTGGACTAGGGTGAACACCGGGGAGCTGTTTTTT. Translated, it gives CASSWTRVNTGELFF. The chain is built from TRBV27 and TRBJ2-2, with 7 nucleotides matching TRBD2. Looked up from germline, CDR1 is MNHEY and CDR2 is SMNVEV (reference sequence). The trim removed 4 bases at V and 1 base at J, leaving 3 bases unmatched. The CDR3 consists of 15 residues.

This clonotype was observed at least ten times. V and J are TRBV12-3 or TRBV12-4 and TRBJ2-3, with 12 bases fitting TRBD2. The J segment lost 4 bases and the V segment lost 4 bases, leaving 21 bases of the junction unmatched. This CDR3 has 21 amino acids. The CDR3 loop is CASSSPLGTGKTSGSSDTQYF. In DNA form, the CDR3 reads TGTGCCAGCAGTTCCCCGCTAGGGACAGGGAAGACTAGCGGGAGTTCAGATACGCAGTATTTT.

A note on this clonotype: Being one base from a much bigger clone, this may be a read error. The chain employs TRBV7-9 and TRBJ1-4, with 10 bases matching TRBD1. The germline CDR1 and CDR2 sequences are SEHNR and FQNEAQ (reference sequence). With 5 bases clipped from V and 5 bases from J, the junction kept 11 bases outside the gene matches. The CDR3 has 17 amino acids. CDR3 DNA: TGTGCCAGCAGCAAAACGCCCGGGACAGGGGAGAATGAAAAACTGTTTTTT. It codes for CASSKTPGTGENEKLFF.

This clonotype has a handful of counts. The chain is built from TRBV9 and TRBJ1-2; 7 bases are shared with TRBD1. The CDR3 is 14 amino acids. V shed 6 bases and J 3 bases; nucleotides not matched to a gene: 8. Germline V gene sequence: CDR1 SGDLS, CDR2 YYNGEE. Here the CDR3 reads CASTYRGRHYGYTF. The CDR3, as DNA: TGTGCCAGCACCTACAGGGGTCGACACTATGGCTACACCTTC.

The rearrangement links TRBV11-2 to TRBJ2-7; no firm D call. Germline V gene lookup returns CDR1 SGHAT and CDR2 FQNNGV. V lost 2 bases to trimming and J lost 0 bases, with 5 bases between them. This CDR3 has 13 amino acids. The CDR3 spells CASSLISSYEQYF. Written as DNA, the CDR3 is TGTGCCAGCAGCTTAATAAGCTCCTACGAGCAGTACTTC.

As for this clonotype: Possible read error: a much larger clone is one base away. The chain employs TRBV6-1 and TRBJ2-2, with TRBD2 identical over 8 bases. Germline V gives CDR1 MNHNS, CDR2 SASEGT. The CDR3 has 16 amino acids. The CDR3 sequence: CASRIFGGANTGVLFF. CDR3 sequence (DNA): TGTGCCAGCAGAATTTTCGGGGGGGCGAACACCGGGGTGCTGTTTTTT.

In this sample, this clonotype turned up a few times. The germline gene is not matched at one end of the junction; a read error may be the cause. J is TRBJ1-3 and V is TRBV7-9; D unresolved. Germline lookup yields CDR1 SEHNR and CDR2 FQNEAQ (reference sequence). The CDR3 runs to 14 residues. The CDR3 sequence: CASSPGLSGDTIYF. CDR3 sequence (DNA): TGTGCCAGCAGCCCAGGACTCTCTGGAGACACCATATATTTT.

J is TRBJ2-4 and V is TRBV20-1; D remains ambiguous. The germline gives CDR1 DFQATT, CDR2 SNEGSKA (reference sequence). The CDR3 runs to 14 residues. V lost 5 bases and J lost 1, with 12 bases in between. CDR3 protein: CSAPEMRAKNIQYF. CDR3 DNA sequence: TGCAGTGCTCCCGAAATGCGGGCCAAAAACATTCAGTACTTC.

The chain is built from TRBV19 and TRBJ1-5; D perhaps matches TRBD1 (6 bases). Germline CDR1 is LNHDA and CDR2 is SQIVND (reference sequence). The CDR3 contains 14 residues. Trimming removed 6 bases at V and 5 bases at J, with 14 bases between. CDR3 coding DNA: TGTGCCAGTAGCCTCAACAGGGACGATCAGCCCCAGCATTTT. Translation gives CASSLNRDDQPQHF.

This clonotype showed up many times. The rearrangement links TRBV12-3 or TRBV12-4 to TRBJ1-5, with 8 bases matching TRBD1. The CDR3 extends over 16 amino acids. V was clipped by 6 bases and J by 4 bases; unmatched bases: 11. CDR3 bases: TGTGCCAGCAGCATCGGGACAGGTACAGGGAATCAGCCCCAGCATTTT. It specifies CASSIGTGTGNQPQHF.

This clonotype has ten or more counts. The chain has TRBV7-8 and TRBJ2-1; D is unresolved. The V gene's germline CDR1 is SGHVS and CDR2 FQNEAQ. The CDR3 has 15 residues. V lost 1 base, J lost 0 bases, and 7 bases lay in between. The chain's CDR3 is CASSLVLGSYNEQFF. For the CDR3, the DNA is TGTGCCAGCAGCTTAGTACTCGGCTCCTACAATGAGCAGTTCTTC.

The rearrangement links TRBV3-1 to TRBJ1-2; TRBD1 aligns across 9 bases. The CDR3 contains 14 residues. V dropped 4 bases and J dropped 5; count of bases not matched to a gene: 5. The germline CDR1 and CDR2 sequences are LGHDT and YNNKEL (reference sequence). The CDR3 protein is CASSRGTGKYGYTF. As DNA, the CDR3 is TGTGCCAGCAGCCGAGGGACAGGGAAATATGGCTACACCTTC.

The J gene is TRBJ1-3, the V gene TRBV9; TRBD1 is a possible D gene (6 bases). CDR1 and CDR2 from the germline V gene are SGDLS and YYNGEE. This CDR3 is built from 14 residues. Trimming cost V 2 bases and J 4 bases, with 10 bases left between them. The DNA of the CDR3 is TGTGCCAGCAGCGTCGACAGGAGAGGAAACACCATATATTTT. Amino acids: CASSVDRRGNTIYF. Full variable domain (remainder filled in from reference TRBV9 and TRBJ1-3): DSGVTQTPKHLITATGQRVTLRCSPRSGDLSVYWYQQSLDQGLQFLIQYYNGEERAKGNILERFSAQQFPDLHSELNLSSLELGDSALYFCASSVDRRGNTIYFGEGSWLTVV.